These 24 T cell receptor beta chains were all obtained from the same sample, sequenced in a study of blood T cell repertoires in COVID-19. Generated by immunoSEQ multiplex PCR, the TCRdb table keeps only in-frame clones and is missing some. The data hold hundreds of thousands of clones, with 90% observed a single time. The sequenced material came from PBMCs or T cells enriched from blood (not recorded which). These receptors were taken from a man in his 60s who had recovered from COVID-19.

The rearrangement joins TRBV4-1 to TRBJ1-1, with D maybe TRBD1 (6 bases). The germline gives CDR1 MGHRA, CDR2 YSYEKL. CDR3 length: 15 amino acids. The ends were cut back, 4 bases at V and 4 bases at J, with 16 bases in the middle. The CDR3: CASSLAGGGGTEAFF. In nucleotides, the CDR3 is TGCGCCAGCAGCCTCGCGGGCGGGGGCGGCACTGAAGCTTTCTTT.

The chain uses TRBV18 and TRBJ2-1; possible D gene TRBD2, 5 bases. Germline assignment: CDR1 KGHSH and CDR2 LQKENI. V shed 3 bases and J shed 0 bases, with 15 bases lying between them. The CDR3 loop spans 17 amino acids. CDR3 residues: CASSPITAGSSYNEQFF. The DNA of the CDR3 is TGTGCCAGCTCACCTATTACGGCGGGCAGCTCCTACAATGAGCAGTTCTTC.

The chain joins TRBV11-3 to TRBJ2-1, with 15 bases aligning to TRBD2. Trimming at V came to 4 bases and at J to 0 bases, leaving 10 bases not matched to a gene. The germline V gene has CDR1 SGHNT and CDR2 YENEEA. This CDR3 has 20 amino acids. CDR3 protein: CASSSVGGLAGGGSYNEQFF. The CDR3 coding sequence is TGTGCCAGCAGCTCAGTAGGCGGACTAGCGGGAGGGGGCTCCTACAATGAGCAGTTCTTC. The whole variable domain, filled in from reference TRBV11-3 and TRBJ2-1, reads EAGVVQSPRYKIIEKKQPVAFWCNPISGHNTLYWYLQNLGQGPELLIRYENEEAVDDSQLPKDRFSAERLKGVDSTLKIQPAELGDSAVYLCASSSVGGLAGGGSYNEQFFGPGTRLTVL.

CDR3 nucleotide sequence: TGCGCCAGCAGCCTCGAGACTAGCAGTTACGAGCAGTACTTC. It encodes CASSLETSSYEQYF. V gene TRBV4-1 combines with J gene TRBJ2-7, with 7 bases aligning to TRBD2. CDR1 MGHRA and CDR2 YSYEKL come from the germline V gene. The CDR3 is made up of 14 amino acids. Germline trimming cut 4 bases from V and 4 bases from J; bases unmatched to any gene: 7.

This clone is a singleton in its sample. V is TRBV7-9 and J is TRBJ1-2, with 9 bases that match TRBD1. V was pared by 5 bases and J by 7 bases, with 8 bases of the junction left unmatched. Germline V lookup: CDR1 SEHNR, CDR2 FQNEAQ (reference sequence). The CDR3 has 14 amino acids. In nucleotides, the CDR3 is TGTGCCAGCAGCAAAACCGGGACAGGGTTTGGCTACACCTTC. Translating gives CASSKTGTGFGYTF.

The chain links TRBV3-1 (or the pseudogene TRBV3-2) to TRBJ1-1; D gene unclear. V was trimmed by 3 bases and J by 8 bases, leaving 10 bases between them. This CDR3 region has 12 residues. Germline values: CDR1 LGHDT, CDR2 YNNKEL (reference sequence). The DNA for the CDR3 is TGTGCCAGCAGCCACTCTACCCTAGAAGCTTTCTTT. Encoded protein: CASSHSTLEAFF.

The V call is TRBV24-1, the J call TRBJ2-7; 12 bases fit TRBD2. This CDR3 has 15 amino acids. Trimming removed 3 bases from V and 4 bases from J; junction bases left unmatched: 3. Germline CDR1 KGHDR, CDR2 SFDVKD. The CDR3 loop is CATSDPTSGSYEQYF. In DNA, the CDR3 is TGTGCCACCAGTGATCCGACTAGCGGGAGTTACGAGCAGTACTTC.

The rearrangement uses TRBV7-2 and TRBJ2-7; 11 nucleotides agree with TRBD2. The trim removed 4 bases at V and 2 bases at J, leaving 16 bases unmatched. Germline V gene sequence: CDR1 SGHTA, CDR2 FQGNSA. This CDR3 spans 19 amino acids. In nucleotides, the CDR3 is TGTGCCAGCAGCTCCCCTTGGTGGACTAGCGGGCCCAACGCCTACGAGCAGTACTTC. Amino acids: CASSSPWWTSGPNAYEQYF.

The chain joins TRBV7-2 to TRBJ1-1; 8 nucleotides align to TRBD1. Germline lookup yields CDR1 SGHTA and CDR2 FQGNSA. The CDR3 has 16 residues. J gave up 11 bases and V 5 bases, and 19 bases lay outside the gene matches. The chain's CDR3 is CASSAESTGALGQAFF. The DNA for the CDR3 is TGTGCCAGCAGCGCAGAATCGACAGGGGCTTTGGGGCAGGCTTTCTTT.

This rearrangement joins TRBV6-5 to TRBJ2-1, with D perhaps matching TRBD1 (5 bases). V was cut by 6 bases and J by 5 bases, with 14 bases left in between. The length of the CDR3 is 14 residues. Germline CDR1 reads MNHEY; CDR2 reads SVGAGI. CDR3: CASRRGTGDNEQFF. Written as DNA, the CDR3 is TGTGCCAGCAGGAGAGGAACAGGCGACAATGAGCAGTTCTTC.

The rearrangement joins TRBV30 to TRBJ1-2; tentative D call: TRBD1 (5 bases). The CDR3 extends over 14 amino acids. Trimming took off 0 bases at V and 2 bases at J, with 10 bases between the two ends. Germline assignment: CDR1 GTSNPN and CDR2 SVGIG (reference sequence). The DNA of the CDR3 is TGTGCCTGGAGTGTACGTGGGGCCAACTATGGCTACACCTTC. Its translation is CAWSVRGANYGYTF. The full variable domain, its missing parts supplied by reference TRBV30 and TRBJ1-2, is SQTIHQWPATLVQPVGSPLSLECTVEGTSNPNLYWYRQAAGRGLQLLFYSVGIGQISSEVPQNLSASRPQDRQFILSSKKLLLSDSGFYLCAWSVRGANYGYTFGSGTRLTVV.

The rearrangement uses TRBV3-1 (or the pseudogene TRBV3-2) and TRBJ2-7; D is uncertain. The CDR3 is 11 amino acids. Trimming removed 5 bases at V and 2 bases at J, with 4 bases between. CDR1 is LGHDT and CDR2 is YNNKEL in the germline V gene (reference sequence). The chain's CDR3 is CASSSAYEQYF. For the CDR3, the DNA is TGTGCCAGCAGCTCCGCCTACGAGCAGTACTTC.

The V and J genes are TRBV2 and TRBJ1-3; D gene uncertain. CDR3 length equals 15 residues. Germline CDR1 is SNHLY and CDR2 is FYNNEI. The V end lost 2 bases, the J end lost 0 bases, and 8 bases lay between the germline ends. For the CDR3, the DNA is TGTGCCAGCAGTGAACTGGGCCTCTCTGGAAACACCATATATTTT. This encodes CASSELGLSGNTIYF.

The CDR3 DNA follows: TGTGCCAGCAGCAAAGGGACTAGCGGGGGCCCCAGCACAGATACGCAGTATTTT. Translating gives CASSKGTSGGPSTDTQYF. The chain recombines TRBV5-4 with TRBJ2-3; TRBD2 matches at 14 bases. The CDR3 sequence is 18 residues long. Trimming at V came to 4 bases and at J to 0 bases, leaving 7 bases not matched to a gene. Germline assignment: CDR1 SGHNT and CDR2 YYREEE (reference sequence).

This chain joins TRBV6-1 and TRBJ2-1; 9 nucleotides match TRBD2. The J segment lost 6 bases and the V segment lost 6 bases, leaving 6 bases of the junction unmatched. The CDR3 is 14 amino acids. The germline V gene encodes CDR1 MNHNS and CDR2 SASEGT. In DNA, the CDR3 is TGTGCCAGCAGGTTTGGGCGGGGGGGCAATGAGCAGTTCTTC. This encodes CASRFGRGGNEQFF.

The chain combines TRBV6-2 or TRBV6-3 with TRBJ1-2; TRBD1 is a possible D gene (5 bases). CDR1 is MNHEY and CDR2 is SVGEGT in the germline V gene. The CDR3 loop spans 13 amino acids. The V end lost 2 bases, the J end lost 4 bases, and 8 bases lay between the germline ends. CDR3 in amino acids: CASSYQGSYGYTF. Written as DNA, the CDR3 is TGTGCCAGCAGTTACCAGGGCTCCTATGGCTACACCTTC.

The chain recombines TRBV11-1 with TRBJ2-3; 12 positions match TRBD2. The CDR3 length is 15 residues. V gave up 5 bases and J gave up 8 bases; unmatched junction bases: 8. Germline CDR1 and CDR2: SGHAT and FQDESV (reference sequence). For the CDR3, the DNA is TGTGCCAGCAGCGCAGGACTAGCGGGGCCTTCTACGCAGTATTTT. This encodes CASSAGLAGPSTQYF.

This clone was seen just once. V and J are TRBV4-1 and TRBJ2-1, with 11 bases lining up with TRBD2. The V gene's germline CDR1 is MGHRA and CDR2 YSYEKL. The CDR3 spans 17 residues. V gave up 0 bases and J gave up 7 bases; unmatched junction bases: 8. The CDR3 sequence: CASSQDSGRAYWNEQFF. Here the CDR3 DNA reads TGCGCCAGCAGCCAAGATAGCGGGAGGGCCTACTGGAATGAGCAGTTCTTC.

This chain joins TRBV4-2 and TRBJ1-2, with D hard to call. V lost 0 bases, J lost 7 bases, and 9 bases lay in between. Germline V gene sequence: CDR1 LGHNA, CDR2 YNFKEQ. The CDR3 has 13 residues. CDR3 in DNA: TGTGCCAGCAGCCAAGAATTGTCAGTTGGCTACACCTTC. As protein: CASSQELSVGYTF.

The CDR3 spells CASSLAQGAKNIQYF. CDR3 in DNA: TGTGCCAGCAGCTTAGCTCAGGGGGCCAAAAACATTCAGTACTTC. The chain recombines TRBV7-6 with TRBJ2-4; D might be TRBD1 (6 bases). With 0 bases removed from V and 1 base from J, the gap between germline ends came to 7 bases. Per germline, CDR1 SGHVS and CDR2 FNYEAQ. CDR3 length: 15 amino acids.

The V call is TRBV27, the J call TRBJ2-7; TRBD1 aligns across 9 bases. The V segment lost 6 bases and the J segment 0 bases; nucleotides outside the gene matches: 3. The CDR3 loop spans 14 amino acids. The V gene's germline CDR1 is MNHEY and CDR2 SMNVEV (reference sequence). CDR3 bases: TGTGCCAGCAGACAGGGGGCCTTCTCCTACGAGCAGTACTTC. The encoded protein is CASRQGAFSYEQYF.

The chain uses TRBV3-1 (or the pseudogene TRBV3-2) and TRBJ2-5; unclear D gene. The V gene lost 4 bases and the J gene lost 5 bases, with 17 bases spanning the gap. The V gene's germline CDR1 is LGHDT and CDR2 YNNKEL (reference sequence). The CDR3 runs to 15 residues. CDR3 protein: CASSPVPSGSETQYF. As DNA, the CDR3 is TGTGCCAGCAGCCCCGTCCCTTCCGGGTCGGAGACCCAGTACTTC.

This chain joins TRBV4-1 and TRBJ2-1; 7 bases map to TRBD1. The CDR3 has 14 residues. Trimming at V came to 3 bases and at J to 10 bases, leaving 9 bases not matched to a gene. The germline gives CDR1 MGHRA, CDR2 YSYEKL. CDR3 protein: CASSQSTGIQEQFF. CDR3 DNA: TGCGCCAGCAGCCAGTCGACAGGGATCCAGGAGCAGTTCTTC.

V and J are TRBV30 and TRBJ1-5; 7 bases are shared with TRBD1. Germline trimming cut 0 bases from V and 3 bases from J; bases unmatched to any gene: 5. The CDR3 is made up of 15 amino acids. Germline CDR1 GTSNPN, CDR2 SVGIG (reference sequence). The CDR3, as DNA: TGTGCCTGGAGTGTACCGGGACAGTTCAATCAGCCCCAGCATTTT. It specifies CAWSVPGQFNQPQHF. The full variable domain, in which reference TRBV30 and TRBJ1-5 provide the parts outside the CDR3, is SQTIHQWPATLVQPVGSPLSLECTVEGTSNPNLYWYRQAAGRGLQLLFYSVGIGQISSEVPQNLSASRPQDRQFILSSKKLLLSDSGFYLCAWSVPGQFNQPQHFGDGTRLSIL.